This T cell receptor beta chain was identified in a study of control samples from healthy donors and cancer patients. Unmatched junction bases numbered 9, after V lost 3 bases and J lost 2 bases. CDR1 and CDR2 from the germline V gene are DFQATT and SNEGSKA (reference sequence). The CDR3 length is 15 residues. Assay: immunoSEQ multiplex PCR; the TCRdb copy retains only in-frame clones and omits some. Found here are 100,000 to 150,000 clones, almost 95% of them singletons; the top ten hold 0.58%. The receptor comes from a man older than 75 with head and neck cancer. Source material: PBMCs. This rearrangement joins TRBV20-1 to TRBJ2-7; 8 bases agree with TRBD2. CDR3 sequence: CSASNLAGEPYEQYF. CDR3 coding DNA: TGCAGTGCTAGTAATCTAGCGGGTGAGCCCTACGAGCAGTACTTC.